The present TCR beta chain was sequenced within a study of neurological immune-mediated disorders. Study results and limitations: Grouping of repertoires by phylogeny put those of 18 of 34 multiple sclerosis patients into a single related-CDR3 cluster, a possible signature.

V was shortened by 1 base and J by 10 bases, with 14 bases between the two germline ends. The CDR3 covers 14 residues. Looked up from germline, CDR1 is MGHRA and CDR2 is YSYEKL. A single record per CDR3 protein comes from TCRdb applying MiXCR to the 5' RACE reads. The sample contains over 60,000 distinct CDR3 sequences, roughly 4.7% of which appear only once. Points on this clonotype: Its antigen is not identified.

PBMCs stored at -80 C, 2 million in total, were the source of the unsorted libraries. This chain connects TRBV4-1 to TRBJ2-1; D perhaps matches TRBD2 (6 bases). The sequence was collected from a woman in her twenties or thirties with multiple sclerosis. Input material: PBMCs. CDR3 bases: TGCGCCAGCAGCCAAGTTTTCGGGGGTCGGGAGCAGTTCTTC. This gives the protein CASSQVFGGREQFF.